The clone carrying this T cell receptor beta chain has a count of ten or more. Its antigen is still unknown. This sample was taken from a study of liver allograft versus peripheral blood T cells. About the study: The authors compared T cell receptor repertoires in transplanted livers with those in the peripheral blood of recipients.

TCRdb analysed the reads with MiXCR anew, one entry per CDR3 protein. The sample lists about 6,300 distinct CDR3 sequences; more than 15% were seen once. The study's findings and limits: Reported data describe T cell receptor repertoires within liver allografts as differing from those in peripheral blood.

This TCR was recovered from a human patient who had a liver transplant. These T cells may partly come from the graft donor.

DNA for the CDR3: TGTGCCACCACTCTAGCGGGGGGGAAAAGCACAGATACGCAGTATTTT. This translates into CATTLAGGKSTDTQYF. The rearrangement links TRBV15 to TRBJ2-3; 12 bases line up with TRBD2. This CDR3 has 16 residues. Germline lookup yields CDR1 LNHNV and CDR2 YYDKDF (reference sequence). Germline trimming cut 7 bases from V and 0 bases from J; bases unmatched to any gene: 5.